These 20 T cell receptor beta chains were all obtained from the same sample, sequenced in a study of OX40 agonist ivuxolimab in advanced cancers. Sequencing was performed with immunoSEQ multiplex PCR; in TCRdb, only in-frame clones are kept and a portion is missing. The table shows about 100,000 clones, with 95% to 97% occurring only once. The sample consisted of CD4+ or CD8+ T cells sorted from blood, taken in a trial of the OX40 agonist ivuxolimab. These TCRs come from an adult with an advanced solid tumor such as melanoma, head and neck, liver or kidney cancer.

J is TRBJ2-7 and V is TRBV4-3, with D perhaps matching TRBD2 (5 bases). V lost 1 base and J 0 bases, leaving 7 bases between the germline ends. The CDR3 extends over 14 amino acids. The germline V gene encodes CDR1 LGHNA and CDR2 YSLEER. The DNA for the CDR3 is TGCGCCAGCAGCCAAGGCACTAGCTCCTACGAGCAGTACTTC. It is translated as CASSQGTSSYEQYF.

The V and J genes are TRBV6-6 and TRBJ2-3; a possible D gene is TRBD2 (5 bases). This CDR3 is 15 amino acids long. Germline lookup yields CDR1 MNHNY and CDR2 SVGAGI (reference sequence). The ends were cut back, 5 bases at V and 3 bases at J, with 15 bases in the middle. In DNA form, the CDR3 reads TGTGCCAGCAGTCAGGACTCTCCCGTAACAGATACGCAGTATTTT. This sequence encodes CASSQDSPVTDTQYF.

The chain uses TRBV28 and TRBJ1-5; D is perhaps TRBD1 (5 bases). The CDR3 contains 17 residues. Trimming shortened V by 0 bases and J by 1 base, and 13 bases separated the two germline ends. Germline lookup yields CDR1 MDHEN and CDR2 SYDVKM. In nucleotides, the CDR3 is TGTGCCAGCAGTTTATGGAAGGGGACGGGGAGCAATCAGCCCCAGCATTTT. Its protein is CASSLWKGTGSNQPQHF.

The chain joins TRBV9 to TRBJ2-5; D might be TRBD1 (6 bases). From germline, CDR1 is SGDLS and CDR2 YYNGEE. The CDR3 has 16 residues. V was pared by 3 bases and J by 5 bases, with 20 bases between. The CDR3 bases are TGTGCCAGCAGCGGAATCGGGGCAGGGGTTAGGGAGACCCAGTACTTC. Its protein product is CASSGIGAGVRETQYF. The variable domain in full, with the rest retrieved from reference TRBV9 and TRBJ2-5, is DSGVTQTPKHLITATGQRVTLRCSPRSGDLSVYWYQQSLDQGLQFLIQYYNGEERAKGNILERFSAQQFPDLHSELNLSSLELGDSALYFCASSGIGAGVRETQYFGPGTRLLVL.

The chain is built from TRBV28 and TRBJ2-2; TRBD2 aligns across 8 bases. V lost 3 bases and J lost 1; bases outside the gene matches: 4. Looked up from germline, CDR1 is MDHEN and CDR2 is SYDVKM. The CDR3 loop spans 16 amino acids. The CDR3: CASSLEAGVNTGELFF. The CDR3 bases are TGTGCCAGCAGTTTGGAAGCGGGGGTGAACACCGGGGAGCTGTTTTTT.

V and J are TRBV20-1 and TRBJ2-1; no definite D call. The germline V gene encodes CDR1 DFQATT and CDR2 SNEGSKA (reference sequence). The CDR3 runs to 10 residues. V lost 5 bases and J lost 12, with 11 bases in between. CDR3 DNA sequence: TGCAGTGCTGCAGAGGATAGGCAGTTCTTC. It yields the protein CSAAEDRQFF.

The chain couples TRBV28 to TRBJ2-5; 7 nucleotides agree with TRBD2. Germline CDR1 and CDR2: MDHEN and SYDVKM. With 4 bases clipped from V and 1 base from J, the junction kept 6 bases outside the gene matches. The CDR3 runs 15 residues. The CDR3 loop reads CASSSAREGQETQYF. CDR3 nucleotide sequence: TGTGCCAGCAGTTCGGCCAGGGAGGGCCAAGAGACCCAGTACTTC.

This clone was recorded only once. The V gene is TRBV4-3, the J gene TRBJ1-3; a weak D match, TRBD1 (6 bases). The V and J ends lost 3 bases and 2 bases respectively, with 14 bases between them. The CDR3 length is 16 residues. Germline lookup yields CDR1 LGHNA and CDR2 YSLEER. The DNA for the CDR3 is TGCGCCAGCAGCCAGAATCAGGGGTCCCCTGGAAACACCATATATTTT. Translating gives CASSQNQGSPGNTIYF.

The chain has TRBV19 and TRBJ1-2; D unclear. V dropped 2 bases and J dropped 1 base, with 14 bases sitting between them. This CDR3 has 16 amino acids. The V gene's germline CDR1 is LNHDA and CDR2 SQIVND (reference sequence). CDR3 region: CASSISLRRYNYGYTF. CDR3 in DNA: TGTGCCAGTAGTATATCCCTCCGGCGCTATAACTATGGCTACACCTTC.

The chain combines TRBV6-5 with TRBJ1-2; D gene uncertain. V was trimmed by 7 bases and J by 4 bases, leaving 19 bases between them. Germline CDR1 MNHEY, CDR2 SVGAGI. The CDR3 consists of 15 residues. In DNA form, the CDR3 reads TGTGCCAGCAAACGGGATGCCTCGGAAGGCTATGGCTACACCTTC. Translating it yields CASKRDASEGYGYTF.

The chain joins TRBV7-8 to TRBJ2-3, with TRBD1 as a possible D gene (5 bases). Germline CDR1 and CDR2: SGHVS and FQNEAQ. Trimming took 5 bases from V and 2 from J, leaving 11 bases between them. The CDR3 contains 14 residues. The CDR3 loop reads CASSLDRNTDTQYF. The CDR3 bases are TGTGCCAGCAGCCTCGACAGAAACACAGATACGCAGTATTTT.

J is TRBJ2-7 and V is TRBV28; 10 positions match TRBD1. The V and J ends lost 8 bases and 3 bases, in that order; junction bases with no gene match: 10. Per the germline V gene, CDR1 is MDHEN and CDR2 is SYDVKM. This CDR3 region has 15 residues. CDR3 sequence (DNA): TGTGCCAGCGCCGGGACAGGGGCCGCCGTCTACGAGCAGTACTTC. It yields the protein CASAGTGAAVYEQYF.

CDR3 sequence: CASSLTGQPQHF. The CDR3 DNA is TGTGCCAGCAGTTTAACCGGCCAGCCCCAGCATTTT. The chain uses TRBV28 and TRBJ1-5; D is unclear. This CDR3 spans 12 amino acids. Trimming pared 2 bases from V and 7 bases from J, leaving 6 bases between. The germline V gene has CDR1 MDHEN and CDR2 SYDVKM.

The CDR3 region is CASSGDRADYGYTF. The CDR3 region has the DNA TGTGCCAGCAGTGGGGACAGGGCGGACTATGGCTACACCTTC. The chain couples TRBV6-6 to TRBJ1-2; 9 bases match TRBD1. This CDR3 has 14 residues. V trimming: 5 bases; J trimming: 3 bases; junction bases outside the gene matches: 4. CDR1 MNHNY and CDR2 SVGAGI come from the germline V gene (reference sequence).

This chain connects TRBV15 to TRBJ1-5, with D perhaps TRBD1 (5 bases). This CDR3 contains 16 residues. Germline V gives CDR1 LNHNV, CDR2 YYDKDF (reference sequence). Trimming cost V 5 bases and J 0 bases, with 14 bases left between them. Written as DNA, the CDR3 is TGTGCCACCAGCGAAGGGACCGACGATAGCAATCAGCCCCAGCATTTT. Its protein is CATSEGTDDSNQPQHF.

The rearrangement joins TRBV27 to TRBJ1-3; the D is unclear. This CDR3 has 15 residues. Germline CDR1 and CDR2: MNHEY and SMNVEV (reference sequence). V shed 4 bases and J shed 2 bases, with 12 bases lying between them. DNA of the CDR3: TGTGCCAGCAGTTGGTCAGCGGGAACTGGAAACACCATATATTTT. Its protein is CASSWSAGTGNTIYF.

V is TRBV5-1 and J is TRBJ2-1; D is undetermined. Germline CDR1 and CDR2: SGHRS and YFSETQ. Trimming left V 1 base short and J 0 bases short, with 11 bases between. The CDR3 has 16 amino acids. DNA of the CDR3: TGCGCCAGCAGCTTGACGGCACTTAGCTCCTACAATGAGCAGTTCTTC. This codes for CASSLTALSSYNEQFF.

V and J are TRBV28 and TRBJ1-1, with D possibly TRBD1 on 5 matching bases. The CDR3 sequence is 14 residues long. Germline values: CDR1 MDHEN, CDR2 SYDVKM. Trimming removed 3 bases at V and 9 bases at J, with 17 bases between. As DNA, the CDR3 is TGTGCCAGCAGTTTGTCGGGGGGTGCCCACAAAGCTTTCTTT. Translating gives CASSLSGGAHKAFF.

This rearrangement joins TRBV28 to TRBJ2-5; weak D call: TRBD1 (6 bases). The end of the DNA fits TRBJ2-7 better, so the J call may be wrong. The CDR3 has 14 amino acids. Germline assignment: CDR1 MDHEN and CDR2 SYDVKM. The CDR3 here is CASSFSDSSYEQYF. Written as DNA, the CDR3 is TGTGCCAGCAGTTTTTCGGACAGTTCCTACGAGCAGTACTTC.

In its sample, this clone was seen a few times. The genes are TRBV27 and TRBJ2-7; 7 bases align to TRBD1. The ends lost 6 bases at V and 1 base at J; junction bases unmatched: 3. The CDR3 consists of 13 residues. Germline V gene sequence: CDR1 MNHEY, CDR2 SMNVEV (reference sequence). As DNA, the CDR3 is TGTGCCAGCAGACCGACAGGGTCCTACGAGCAGTACTTC. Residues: CASRPTGSYEQYF.